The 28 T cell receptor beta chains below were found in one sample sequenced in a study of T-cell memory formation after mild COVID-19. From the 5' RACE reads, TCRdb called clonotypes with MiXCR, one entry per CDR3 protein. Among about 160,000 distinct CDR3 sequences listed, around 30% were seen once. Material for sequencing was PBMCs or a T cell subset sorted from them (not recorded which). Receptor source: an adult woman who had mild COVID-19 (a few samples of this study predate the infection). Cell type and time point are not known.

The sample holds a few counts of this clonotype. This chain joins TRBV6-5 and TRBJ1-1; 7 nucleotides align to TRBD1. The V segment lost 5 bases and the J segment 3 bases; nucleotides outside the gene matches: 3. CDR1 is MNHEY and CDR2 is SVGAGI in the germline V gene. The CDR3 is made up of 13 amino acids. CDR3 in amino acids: CASSRQGYTEAFF. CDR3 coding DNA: TGTGCCAGCAGTCGACAGGGATACACTGAAGCTTTCTTT.

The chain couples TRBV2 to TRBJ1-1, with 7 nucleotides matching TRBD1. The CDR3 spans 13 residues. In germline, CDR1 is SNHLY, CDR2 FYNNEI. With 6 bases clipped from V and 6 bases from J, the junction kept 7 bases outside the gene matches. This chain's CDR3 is CASRKDRLSEAFF. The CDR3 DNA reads TGTGCCAGCAGAAAGGACAGGCTTTCTGAAGCTTTCTTT. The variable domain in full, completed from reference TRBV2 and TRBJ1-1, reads EPEVTQTPSHQVTQMGQEVILRCVPISNHLYFYWYRQILGQKVEFLVSFYNNEISEKSEIFDDQFSVERPDGSNFTLKIRSTKLEDSAMYFCASRKDRLSEAFFGQGTRLTVV.

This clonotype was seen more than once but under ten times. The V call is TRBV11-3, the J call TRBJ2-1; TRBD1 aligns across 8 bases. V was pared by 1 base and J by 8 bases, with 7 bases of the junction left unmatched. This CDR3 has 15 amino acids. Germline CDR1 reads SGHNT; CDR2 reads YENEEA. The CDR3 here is CASSLGQGKFYEQFF. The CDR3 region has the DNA TGTGCCAGCAGCTTAGGACAGGGGAAATTTTATGAGCAGTTCTTC. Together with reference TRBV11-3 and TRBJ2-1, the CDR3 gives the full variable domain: EAGVVQSPRYKIIEKKQPVAFWCNPISGHNTLYWYLQNLGQGPELLIRYENEEAVDDSQLPKDRFSAERLKGVDSTLKIQPAELGDSAVYLCASSLGQGKFYEQFFGPGTRLTVL.

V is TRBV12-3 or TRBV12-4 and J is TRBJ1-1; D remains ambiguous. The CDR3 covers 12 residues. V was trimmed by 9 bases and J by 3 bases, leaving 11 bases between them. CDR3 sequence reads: CASEDGHTEAFF. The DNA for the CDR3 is TGTGCCAGTGAAGACGGGCACACTGAAGCTTTCTTT.

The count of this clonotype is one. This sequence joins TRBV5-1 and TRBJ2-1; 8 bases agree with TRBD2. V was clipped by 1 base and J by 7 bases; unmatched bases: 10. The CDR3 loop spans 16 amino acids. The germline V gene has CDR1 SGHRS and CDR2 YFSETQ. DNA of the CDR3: TGCGCCAGCAGCTTGTTTACGGGAGGGCCGGGGAATGAGCAGTTCTTC. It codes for CASSLFTGGPGNEQFF.

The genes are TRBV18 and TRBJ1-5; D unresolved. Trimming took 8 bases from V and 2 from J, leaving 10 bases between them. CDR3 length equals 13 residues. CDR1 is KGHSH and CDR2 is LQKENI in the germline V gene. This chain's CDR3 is CASSPGGNQPQHF. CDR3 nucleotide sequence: TGTGCCAGCAGCCCTGGGGGCAATCAGCCCCAGCATTTT.

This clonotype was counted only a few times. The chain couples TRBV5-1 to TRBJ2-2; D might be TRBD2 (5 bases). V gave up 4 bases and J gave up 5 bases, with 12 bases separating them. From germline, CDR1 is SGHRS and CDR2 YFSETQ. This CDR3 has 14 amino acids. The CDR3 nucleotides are TGCGCCAGCAGCCCCAGAACGGGAACCGGGGAGCTGTTTTTT. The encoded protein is CASSPRTGTGELFF.

The CDR3 sequence: CASSPYPRDAVYEQYF. CDR3 coding DNA: TGTGCCAGTAGCCCCTACCCCCGGGACGCCGTCTACGAGCAGTACTTC. The V and J genes are TRBV19 and TRBJ2-7; tentatively, D is TRBD1 or TRBD2 (5 bases each). Trimming stripped 6 bases from V and 3 bases from J, with 21 bases between. The germline CDR1 and CDR2 sequences are LNHDA and SQIVND (reference sequence). The CDR3 loop spans 16 amino acids.

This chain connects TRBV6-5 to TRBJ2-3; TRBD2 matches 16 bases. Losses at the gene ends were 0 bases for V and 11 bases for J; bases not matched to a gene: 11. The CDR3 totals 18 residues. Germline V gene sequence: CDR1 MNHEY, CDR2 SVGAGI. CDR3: CASSYSNPGTSGRGKQYF. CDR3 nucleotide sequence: TGTGCCAGCAGTTACTCAAACCCCGGGACTAGCGGGAGGGGAAAGCAGTATTTT.

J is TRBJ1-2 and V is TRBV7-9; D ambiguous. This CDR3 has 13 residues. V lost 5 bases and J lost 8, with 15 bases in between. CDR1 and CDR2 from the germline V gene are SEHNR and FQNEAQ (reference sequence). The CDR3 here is CASSARGSGGYTF. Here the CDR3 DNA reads TGTGCCAGCAGCGCGCGAGGTTCTGGCGGCTACACCTTC.

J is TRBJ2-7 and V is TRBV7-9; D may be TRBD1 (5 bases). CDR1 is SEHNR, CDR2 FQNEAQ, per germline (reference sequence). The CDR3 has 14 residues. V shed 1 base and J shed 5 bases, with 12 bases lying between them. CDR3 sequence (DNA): TGTGCCAGCAGCTTAGACAGGACACGGAACGAGCAGTACTTC. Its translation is CASSLDRTRNEQYF.

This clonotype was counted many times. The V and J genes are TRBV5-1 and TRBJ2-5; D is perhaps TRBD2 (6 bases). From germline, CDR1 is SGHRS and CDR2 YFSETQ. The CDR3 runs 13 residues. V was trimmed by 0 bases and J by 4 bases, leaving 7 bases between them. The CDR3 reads CASSLVGGETQYF. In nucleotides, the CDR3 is TGCGCCAGCAGCTTGGTCGGGGGAGAGACCCAGTACTTC.

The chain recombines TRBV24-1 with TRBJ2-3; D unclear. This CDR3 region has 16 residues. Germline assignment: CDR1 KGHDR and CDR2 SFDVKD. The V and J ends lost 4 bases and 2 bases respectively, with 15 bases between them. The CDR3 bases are TGTGCCACCAGTGACCCCGGCGCCGCCCCCACAGATACGCAGTATTTT. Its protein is CATSDPGAAPTDTQYF.

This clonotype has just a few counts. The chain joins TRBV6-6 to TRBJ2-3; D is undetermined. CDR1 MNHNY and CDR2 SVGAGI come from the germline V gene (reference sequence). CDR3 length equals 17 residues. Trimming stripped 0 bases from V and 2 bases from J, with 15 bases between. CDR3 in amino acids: CASSYSRLTAATDTQYF. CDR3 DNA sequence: TGTGCCAGCAGTTACTCCCGCCTAACAGCAGCCACAGATACGCAGTATTTT.

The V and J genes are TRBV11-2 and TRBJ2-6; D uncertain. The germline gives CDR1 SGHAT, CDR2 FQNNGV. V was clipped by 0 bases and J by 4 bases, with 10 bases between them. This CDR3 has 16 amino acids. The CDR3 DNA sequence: TGTGCCAGCAGCTTAGATGGGGTGTCAGGGGCCAACGTCCTGACTTTC. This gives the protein CASSLDGVSGANVLTF. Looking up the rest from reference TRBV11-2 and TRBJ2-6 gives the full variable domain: EAGVAQSPRYKIIEKRQSVAFWCNPISGHATLYWYQQILGQGPKLLIQFQNNGVVDDSQLPKDRFSAERLKGVDSTLKIQPAKLEDSAVYLCASSLDGVSGANVLTFGAGSRLTVL.

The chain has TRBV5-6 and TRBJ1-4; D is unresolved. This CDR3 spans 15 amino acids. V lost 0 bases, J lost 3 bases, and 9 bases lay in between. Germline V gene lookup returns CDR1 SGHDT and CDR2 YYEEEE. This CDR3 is CASSLVQQSNEKLFF. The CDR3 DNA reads TGTGCCAGCAGCTTGGTGCAGCAGTCTAATGAAAAACTGTTTTTT.

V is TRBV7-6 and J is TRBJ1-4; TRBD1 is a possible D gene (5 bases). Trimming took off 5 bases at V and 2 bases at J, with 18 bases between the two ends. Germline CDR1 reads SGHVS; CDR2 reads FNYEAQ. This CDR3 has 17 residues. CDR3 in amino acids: CASSRRQHLATNEKLFF. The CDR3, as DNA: TGTGCCAGCAGCCGGCGACAGCATCTGGCGACTAATGAAAAACTGTTTTTT. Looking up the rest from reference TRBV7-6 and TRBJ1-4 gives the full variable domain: GAGVSQSPRYKVTKRGQDVALRCDPISGHVSLYWYRQALGQGPEFLTYFNYEAQQDKSGLPNDRFSAERPEGSISTLTIQRTEQRDSAMYRCASSRRQHLATNEKLFFGSGTQLSVL.

CDR3 coding DNA: TGTGCCTGGAATCGGGAGGAGCCCCAGCATTTT. Protein sequence: CAWNREEPQHF. This chain uses TRBV3-2 with TRBJ1-5. TRBV3-2 is reported as a pseudogene. The CDR3 is 11 residues long.

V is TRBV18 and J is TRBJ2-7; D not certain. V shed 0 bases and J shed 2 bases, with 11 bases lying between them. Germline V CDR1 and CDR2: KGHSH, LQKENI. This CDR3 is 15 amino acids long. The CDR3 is CASSPPFLKTYEQYF. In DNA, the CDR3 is TGTGCCAGCTCACCACCGTTTTTGAAAACCTACGAGCAGTACTTC.

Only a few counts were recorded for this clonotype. The CDR3 spells CASTGEGTEAFF. Here the CDR3 DNA reads TGTGCCAGCACAGGGGAAGGCACTGAAGCTTTCTTT. This chain uses TRBV6-1 with TRBJ1-1, with TRBD1 as a possible D gene (6 bases). With 7 bases removed from V and 4 bases from J, the gap between germline ends came to 10 bases. The CDR3 is 12 residues long. Germline V gene lookup returns CDR1 MNHNS and CDR2 SASEGT.

DNA for the CDR3: TGCAGTGCTAGAGAGCCAGGGTGGGATGAAAAACTGTTTTTT. It is translated as CSAREPGWDEKLFF. This chain connects TRBV20-1 to TRBJ1-4, with D possibly being TRBD1 (5 bases). This CDR3 comprises 14 residues. V was pared by 0 bases and J by 6 bases, with 11 bases between. Per germline, CDR1 DFQATT and CDR2 SNEGSKA (reference sequence).

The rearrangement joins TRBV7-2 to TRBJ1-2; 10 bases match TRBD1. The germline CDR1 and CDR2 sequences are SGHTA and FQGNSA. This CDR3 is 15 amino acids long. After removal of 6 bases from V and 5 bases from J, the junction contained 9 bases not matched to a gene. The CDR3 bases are TGTGCCAGCAGTGGGGACAGGGGATTGTCGTATGGCTACACCTTC. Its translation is CASSGDRGLSYGYTF.

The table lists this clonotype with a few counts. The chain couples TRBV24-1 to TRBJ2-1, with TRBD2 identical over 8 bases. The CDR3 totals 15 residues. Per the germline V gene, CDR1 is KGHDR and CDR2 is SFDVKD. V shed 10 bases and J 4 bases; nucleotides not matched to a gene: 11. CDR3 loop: CATGGSGINYNEQFF. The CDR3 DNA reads TGTGCCACTGGGGGTAGCGGGATTAATTACAATGAGCAGTTCTTC.

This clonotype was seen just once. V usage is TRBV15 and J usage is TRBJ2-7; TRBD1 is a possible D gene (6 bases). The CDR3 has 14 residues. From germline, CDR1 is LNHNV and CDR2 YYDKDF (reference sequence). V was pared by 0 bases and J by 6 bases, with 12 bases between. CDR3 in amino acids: CATSRDRGRGEQYF. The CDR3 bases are TGTGCCACCAGCAGAGACAGGGGAAGGGGCGAGCAGTACTTC. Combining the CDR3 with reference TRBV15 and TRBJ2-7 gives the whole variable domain DAMVIQNPRYQVTQFGKPVTLSCSQTLNHNVMYWYQQKSSQAPKLLFHYYDKDFNNEADTPDNFQSRRPNTSFCFLDIRSPGLGDTAMYLCATSRDRGRGEQYFGPGTRLTVT.

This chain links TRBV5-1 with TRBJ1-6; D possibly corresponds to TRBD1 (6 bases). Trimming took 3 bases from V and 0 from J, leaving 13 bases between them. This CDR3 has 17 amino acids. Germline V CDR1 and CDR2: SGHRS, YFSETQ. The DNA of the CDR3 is TGCGCCAGCAGCTCCAGTCCAGGGGACTCCTATAATTCACCCCTCCACTTT. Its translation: CASSSSPGDSYNSPLHF.

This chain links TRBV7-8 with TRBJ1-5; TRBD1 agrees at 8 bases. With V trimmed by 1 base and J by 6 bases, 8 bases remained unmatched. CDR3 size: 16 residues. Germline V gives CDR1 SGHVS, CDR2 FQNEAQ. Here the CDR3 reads CASSLEVAGGGQPQHF. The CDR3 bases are TGTGCCAGCAGCTTAGAAGTCGCAGGGGGCGGTCAGCCCCAGCATTTT.

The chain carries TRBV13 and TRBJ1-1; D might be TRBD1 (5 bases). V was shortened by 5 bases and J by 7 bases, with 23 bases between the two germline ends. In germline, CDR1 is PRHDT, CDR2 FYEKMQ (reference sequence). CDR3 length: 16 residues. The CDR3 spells CASSVWFGGASYEAFF. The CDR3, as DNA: TGTGCCAGCAGCGTTTGGTTCGGTGGGGCGTCATATGAAGCTTTCTTT.

The CDR3 DNA reads as TGTGCCTGGACTCAAGACGGGAACACTGAAGCTTTCTTT. This encodes CAWTQDGNTEAFF. The genes are TRBV30 and TRBJ1-1; D gene ambiguous. This CDR3 spans 13 amino acids. Trimming shortened V by 4 bases and J by 1 base, and 10 bases separated the two germline ends. CDR1 and CDR2 from the germline V gene are GTSNPN and SVGIG (reference sequence).